This T cell receptor (beta chain) is from a study of blood T cell repertoires in COVID-19 (dated by TCRdb to the early 2020s). Study-wide context: Samples covering the acute and convalescent phases of COVID-19 were provided by collaborators in the United States, Italy and Spain. Where available, HLA class I and class II types were taken from metadata supplied by the sample provider and were not determined by assay-based typing. Sample metadata almost always included a de-identified subject ID, COVID-19 status, age in years and sex. The prospective study material was composed of cDNA or gDNA derived from T cells, B-cell-depleted T cells, or PBMCs. Subjects who had been exposed to COVID-19, were actively infected with it, or had recovered from it provided the deeply sampled blood TCRbeta repertoires that made up the dataset. A freely available public database, intended as a resource for researchers studying the immune response to SARS-CoV-2, is where the repertoires were released. The samples were drawn from two sources: the first 160 participants of the ongoing ImmuneRACE study, and some 1,300 subjects contributed by 6 global collaborators.

For this clone: What antigen it recognizes has not been identified. Base qualities are not provided; no much larger clone lies one nucleotide away.

The CDR3 holds 17 amino acids from the cysteine to the phenylalanine. Only the CDR3 part of the read is kept: 51 bases, read in frame from the first base. Via the germline V gene (reference sequence), CDR1 is LNHDA and CDR2 SQIVND. On the study overall, not on this receptor specifically: The quantity of clinical and demographic metadata differed by source and by participant and was supplied without curation.

A second Seattle source provided samples from volunteer blood donors who had recovered from COVID-19. Whole blood was collected in K2EDTA tubes by collaborating institutions according to the institutions' own protocols. For TCRbeta analysis, collaborator samples were shipped as frozen whole blood, as isolated PBMCs, or as DNA extracted from either sample type. The immunoSEQ Assay, a bias-controlled multiplex PCR, was used to amplify TCRbeta CDR3 regions from genomic DNA. The authors' analysis ran thus. Within the assay, amplification of reference gene primers was used to estimate how many nucleated cells each sample contained. To quantify the absolute abundance of each unique TCRbeta CDR3 rearrangement, sequence reads were collapsed and filtered. For each sample, productive Simpson clonality was calculated as the square root of Simpson's diversity index over productive rearrangements. TCRdb provides this immuneACCESS table in a form limited to in-frame rearrangements. Some clones are lacking; in checked studies, under half of them reflect an unresolved V gene, and why the rest are absent is not known. For V, J and clone size, that table is used; D and trimming come from the DNA. The sample table lists about 130,000 clones, roughly 84% of them with a count of one. The ten top clones hold around an eighth of the sample.

Sequencing was done on a sample of peripheral blood. The chain is encoded by TRBV19 joined to TRBJ2-6; possibly the D gene is TRBD1, per 6 matching bases. This sequence was found in a woman in her 30s who had recovered from COVID-19. CDR3 sequence: CVTRQFPTGSGANVLTF. The DNA is as follows: TGTGTCACCAGACAATTTCCAACAGGGTCCGGGGCCAACGTCCTGACTTTC.